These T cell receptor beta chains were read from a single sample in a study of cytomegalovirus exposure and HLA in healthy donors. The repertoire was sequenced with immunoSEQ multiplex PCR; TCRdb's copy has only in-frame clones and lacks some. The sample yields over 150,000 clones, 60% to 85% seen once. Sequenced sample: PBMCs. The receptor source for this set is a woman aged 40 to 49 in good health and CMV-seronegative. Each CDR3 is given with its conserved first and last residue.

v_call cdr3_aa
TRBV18 CASSPLGGQKGNTIYF
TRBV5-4 CASSLGTTSFNEQFF
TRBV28 CASSLGGYSNQPQHF
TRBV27 CASSPRQYYNEQFF
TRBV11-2 CASSRDSVNEQFF
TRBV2 CASSEVSLNTEAFF
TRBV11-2 CASSSPPLRNTEAFF
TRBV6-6 CASSSTGVNYEQYF
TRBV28 CASSSHPQGVNYGYTF
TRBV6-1 CASSPGQGADEQFF
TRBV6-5 CASLRGGGTEAFF
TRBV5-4 CASSLQGRDTEAFF
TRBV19 CASRPRGGSGEQFF
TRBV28 CASSSTGGNYGYTF
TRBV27 CASSSRIDSGTISYNEQFF
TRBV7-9 CASSSILGPASDQPQHF